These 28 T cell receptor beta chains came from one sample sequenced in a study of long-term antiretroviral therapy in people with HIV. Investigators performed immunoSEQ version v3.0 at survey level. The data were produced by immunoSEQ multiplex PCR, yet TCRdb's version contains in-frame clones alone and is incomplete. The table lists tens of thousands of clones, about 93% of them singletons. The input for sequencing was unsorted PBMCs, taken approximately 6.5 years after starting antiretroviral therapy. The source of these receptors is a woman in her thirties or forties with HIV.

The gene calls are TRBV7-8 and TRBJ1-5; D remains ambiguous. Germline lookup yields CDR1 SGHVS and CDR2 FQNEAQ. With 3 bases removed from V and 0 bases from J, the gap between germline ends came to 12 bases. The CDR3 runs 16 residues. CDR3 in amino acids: CASSFGILDSNQPQHF. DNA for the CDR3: TGTGCCAGCAGCTTCGGTATCCTTGATAGCAATCAGCCCCAGCATTTT.

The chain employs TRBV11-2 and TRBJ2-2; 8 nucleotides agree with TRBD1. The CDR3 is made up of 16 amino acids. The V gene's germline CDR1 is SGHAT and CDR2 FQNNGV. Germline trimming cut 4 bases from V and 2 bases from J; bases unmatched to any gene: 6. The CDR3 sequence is CASSSRQGINTGELFF. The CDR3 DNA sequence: TGTGCCAGCAGCTCCCGACAGGGGATAAACACCGGGGAGCTGTTTTTT.

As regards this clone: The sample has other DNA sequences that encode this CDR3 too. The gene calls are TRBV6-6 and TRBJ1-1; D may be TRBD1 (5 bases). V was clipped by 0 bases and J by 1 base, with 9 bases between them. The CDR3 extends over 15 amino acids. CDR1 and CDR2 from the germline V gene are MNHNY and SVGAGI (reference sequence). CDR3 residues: CASSYSGTTNTEAFF. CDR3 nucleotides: TGTGCCAGCAGTTACTCGGGGACCACGAACACTGAAGCTTTCTTT.

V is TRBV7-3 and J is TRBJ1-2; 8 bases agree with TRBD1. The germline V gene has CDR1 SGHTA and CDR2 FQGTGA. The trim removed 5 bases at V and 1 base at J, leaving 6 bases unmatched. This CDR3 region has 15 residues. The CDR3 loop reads CASSPGQVVNYGYTF. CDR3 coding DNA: TGTGCCAGCAGCCCGGGACAGGTAGTTAACTATGGCTACACCTTC.

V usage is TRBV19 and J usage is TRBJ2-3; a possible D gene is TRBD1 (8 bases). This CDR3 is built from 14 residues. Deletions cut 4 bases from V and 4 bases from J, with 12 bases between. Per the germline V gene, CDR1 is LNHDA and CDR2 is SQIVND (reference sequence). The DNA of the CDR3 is TGTGCCAGTAGTACACAGGGGGGGGCAGATACGCAGTATTTT. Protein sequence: CASSTQGGADTQYF.

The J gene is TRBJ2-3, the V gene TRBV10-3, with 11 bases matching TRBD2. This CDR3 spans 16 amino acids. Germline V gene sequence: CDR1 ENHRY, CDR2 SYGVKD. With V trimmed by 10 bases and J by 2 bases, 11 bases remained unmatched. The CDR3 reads CATGPFSGGDTDTQYF. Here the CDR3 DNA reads TGTGCCACCGGACCATTTAGCGGGGGGGACACAGATACGCAGTATTTT.

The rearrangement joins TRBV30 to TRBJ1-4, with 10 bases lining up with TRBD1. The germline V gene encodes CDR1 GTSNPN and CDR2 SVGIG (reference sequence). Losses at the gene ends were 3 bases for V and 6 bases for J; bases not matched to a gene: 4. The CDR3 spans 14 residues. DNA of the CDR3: TGTGCCTGGAGCTCCGGGACAGGGGATGAAAAACTGTTTTTT. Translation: CAWSSGTGDEKLFF.

CDR3 sequence: CASSFTPGQDTDTQYF. CDR3 DNA: TGTGCCAGCAGCTTCACCCCGGGACAGGACACAGATACGCAGTATTTT. This chain connects TRBV7-9 to TRBJ2-3, with 8 bases fitting TRBD1. The V gene's germline CDR1 is SEHNR and CDR2 FQNEAQ (reference sequence). The V segment lost 3 bases and the J segment 2 bases; nucleotides outside the gene matches: 7. The CDR3 sequence is 16 residues long.

The CDR3 region is CASSSGVQRLTDTQYF. The DNA for the CDR3 is TGCGCCAGCAGCTCCGGAGTTCAGAGACTAACAGATACGCAGTATTTT. The J gene is TRBJ2-3, the V gene TRBV5-1; D perhaps matches TRBD2 (5 bases). V shed 3 bases and J shed 3 bases, with 17 bases lying between them. Germline V CDR1 and CDR2: SGHRS, YFSETQ. The CDR3 is made up of 16 amino acids.

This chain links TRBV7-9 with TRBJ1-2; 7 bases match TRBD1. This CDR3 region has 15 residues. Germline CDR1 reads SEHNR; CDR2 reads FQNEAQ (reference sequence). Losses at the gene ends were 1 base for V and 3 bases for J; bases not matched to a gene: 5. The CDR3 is CASSLGSGQDYGYTF. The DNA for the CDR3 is TGTGCCAGCAGCTTAGGGTCTGGACAGGACTATGGCTACACCTTC.

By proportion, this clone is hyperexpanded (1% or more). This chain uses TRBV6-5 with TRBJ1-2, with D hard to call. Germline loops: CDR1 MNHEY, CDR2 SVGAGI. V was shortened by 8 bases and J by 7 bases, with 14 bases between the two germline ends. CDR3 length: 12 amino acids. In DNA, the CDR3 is TGTGCCAGCGCCACGGGTTGGTCTGGCTACACCTTC. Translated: CASATGWSGYTF.

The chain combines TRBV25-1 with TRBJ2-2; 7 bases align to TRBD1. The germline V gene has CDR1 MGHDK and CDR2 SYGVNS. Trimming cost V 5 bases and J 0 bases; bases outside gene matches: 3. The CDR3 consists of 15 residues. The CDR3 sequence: CASSTGAANTGELFF. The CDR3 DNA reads TGTGCCAGCAGTACAGGGGCAGCGAACACCGGGGAGCTGTTTTTT. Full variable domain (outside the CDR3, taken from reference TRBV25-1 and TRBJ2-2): EADIYQTPRYLVIGTGKKITLECSQTMGHDKMYWYQQDPGMELHLIHYSYGVNSTEKGDLSSESTVSRIRTEHFPLTLESARPSHTSQYLCASSTGAANTGELFFGEGSRLTVL.

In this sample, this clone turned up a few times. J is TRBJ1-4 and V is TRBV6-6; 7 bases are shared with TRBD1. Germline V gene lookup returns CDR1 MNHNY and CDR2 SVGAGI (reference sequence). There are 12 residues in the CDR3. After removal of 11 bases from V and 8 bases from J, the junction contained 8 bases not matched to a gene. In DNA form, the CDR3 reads TGTGCCTCAGCGGGCAGGGGGGAAAAACTGTTTTTT. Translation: CASAGRGEKLFF.

The chain's CDR3 is CASSPRLAGDPSPLHF. CDR3 nucleotides: TGTGCCAGCTCACCACGTTTGGCAGGGGACCCTTCACCCCTCCACTTT. The J gene is TRBJ1-6, the V gene TRBV18; D perhaps matches TRBD1 (6 bases). The V end lost 1 base, the J end lost 9 bases, and 16 bases lay between the germline ends. CDR1 is KGHSH, CDR2 LQKENI, per germline. This CDR3 region has 16 residues.

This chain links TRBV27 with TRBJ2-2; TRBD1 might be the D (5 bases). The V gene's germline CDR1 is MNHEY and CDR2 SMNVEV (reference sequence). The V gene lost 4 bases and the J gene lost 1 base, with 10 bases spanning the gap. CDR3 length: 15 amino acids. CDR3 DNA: TGTGCCAGCAGTTCGACAGTCCTGAACACCGGGGAGCTGTTTTTT. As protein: CASSSTVLNTGELFF.

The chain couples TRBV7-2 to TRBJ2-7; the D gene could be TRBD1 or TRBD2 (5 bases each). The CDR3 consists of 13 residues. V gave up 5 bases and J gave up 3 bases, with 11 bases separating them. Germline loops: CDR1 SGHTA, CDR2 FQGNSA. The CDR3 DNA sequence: TGTGCCAGCAGCGAGGGACGGAACTACGAGCAGTACTTC. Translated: CASSEGRNYEQYF. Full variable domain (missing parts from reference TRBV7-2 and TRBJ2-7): GAGVSQSPSNKVTEKGKDVELRCDPISGHTALYWYRQSLGQGLEFLIYFQGNSAPDKSGLPSDRFSAERTGGSVSTLTIQRTQQEDSAVYLCASSEGRNYEQYFGPGTRLTVT.

The chain's CDR3 is CASSQVDMGFSGNTIYF. Here the CDR3 DNA reads TGCGCCAGCAGCCAAGTAGATATGGGCTTCTCTGGAAACACCATATATTTT. The genes are TRBV4-1 and TRBJ1-3; D unresolved. V was clipped by 1 base and J by 0 bases, with 13 bases between them. The CDR3 runs to 17 residues. Germline V gene data show CDR1 as MGHRA and CDR2 as YSYEKL.

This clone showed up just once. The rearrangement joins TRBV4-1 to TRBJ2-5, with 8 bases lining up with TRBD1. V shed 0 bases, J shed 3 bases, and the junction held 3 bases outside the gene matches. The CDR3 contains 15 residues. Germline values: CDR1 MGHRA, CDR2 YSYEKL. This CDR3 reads CASSQDPGQEETQYF. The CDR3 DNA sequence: TGCGCCAGCAGCCAAGATCCGGGACAGGAAGAGACCCAGTACTTC.

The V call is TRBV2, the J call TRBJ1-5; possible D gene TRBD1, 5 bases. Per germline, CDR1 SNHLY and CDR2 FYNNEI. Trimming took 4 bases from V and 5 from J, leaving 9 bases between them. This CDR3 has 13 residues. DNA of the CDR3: TGTGCCAGCAGTGCGTCCAGGGATCAGCCCCAGCATTTT. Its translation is CASSASRDQPQHF.

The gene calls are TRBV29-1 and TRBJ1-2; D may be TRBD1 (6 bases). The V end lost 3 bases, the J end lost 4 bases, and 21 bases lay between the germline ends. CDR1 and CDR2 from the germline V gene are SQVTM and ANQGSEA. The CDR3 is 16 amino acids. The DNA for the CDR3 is TGCAGCGTTGATGGGGCAGGGGTCGAGGGAGTCTATGGCTACACCTTC. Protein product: CSVDGAGVEGVYGYTF.

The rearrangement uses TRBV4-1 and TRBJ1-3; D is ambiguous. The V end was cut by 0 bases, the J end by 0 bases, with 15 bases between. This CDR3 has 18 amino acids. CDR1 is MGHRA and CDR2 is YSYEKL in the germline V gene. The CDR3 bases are TGCGCCAGCAGCCAAGATAGTGTGTCCCAGCTCTCTGGAAACACCATATATTTT. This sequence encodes CASSQDSVSQLSGNTIYF.

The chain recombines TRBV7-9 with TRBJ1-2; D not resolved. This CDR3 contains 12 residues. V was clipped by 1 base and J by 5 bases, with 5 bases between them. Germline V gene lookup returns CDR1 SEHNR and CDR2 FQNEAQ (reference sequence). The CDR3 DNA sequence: TGTGCCAGCAGCTTAGTCGAATATGGCTACACCTTC. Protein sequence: CASSLVEYGYTF.

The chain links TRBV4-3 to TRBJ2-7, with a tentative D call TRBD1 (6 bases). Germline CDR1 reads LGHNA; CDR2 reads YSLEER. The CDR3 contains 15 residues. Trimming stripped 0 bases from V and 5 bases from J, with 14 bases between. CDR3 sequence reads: CASSQDLLRDNEQYF. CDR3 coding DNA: TGCGCCAGCAGCCAAGATCTCCTCCGGGACAACGAGCAGTACTTC.

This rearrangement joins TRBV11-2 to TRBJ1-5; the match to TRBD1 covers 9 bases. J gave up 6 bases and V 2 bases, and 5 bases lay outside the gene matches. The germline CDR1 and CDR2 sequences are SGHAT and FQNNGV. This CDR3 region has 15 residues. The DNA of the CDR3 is TGTGCCAGCAGCTTAAGGACAGGGGTGGGTCAGCCCCAGCATTTT. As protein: CASSLRTGVGQPQHF. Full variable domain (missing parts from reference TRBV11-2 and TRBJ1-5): EAGVAQSPRYKIIEKRQSVAFWCNPISGHATLYWYQQILGQGPKLLIQFQNNGVVDDSQLPKDRFSAERLKGVDSTLKIQPAKLEDSAVYLCASSLRTGVGQPQHFGDGTRLSIL.

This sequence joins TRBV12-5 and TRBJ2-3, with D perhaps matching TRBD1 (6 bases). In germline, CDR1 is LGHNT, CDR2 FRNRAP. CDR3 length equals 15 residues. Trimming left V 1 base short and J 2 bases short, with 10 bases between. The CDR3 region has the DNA TGTGCTAGTGGTTTGGGGGCAGGGGTCACAGATACGCAGTATTTT. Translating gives CASGLGAGVTDTQYF.

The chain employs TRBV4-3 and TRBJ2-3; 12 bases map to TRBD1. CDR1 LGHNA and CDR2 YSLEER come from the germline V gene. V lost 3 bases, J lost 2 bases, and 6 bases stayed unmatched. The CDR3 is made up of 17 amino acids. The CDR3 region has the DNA TGCGCCAGCAGCCAGGCCGGGACAGGGGGCCCCACAGATACGCAGTATTTT. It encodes CASSQAGTGGPTDTQYF.

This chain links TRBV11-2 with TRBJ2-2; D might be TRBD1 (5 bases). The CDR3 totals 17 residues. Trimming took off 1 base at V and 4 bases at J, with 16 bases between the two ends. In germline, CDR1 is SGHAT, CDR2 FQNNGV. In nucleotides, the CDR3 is TGTGCCAGCAGCTTAGCCGAGGCAGGGATCGGCACCGGGGAGCTGTTTTTT. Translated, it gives CASSLAEAGIGTGELFF. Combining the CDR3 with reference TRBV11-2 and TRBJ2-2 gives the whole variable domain EAGVAQSPRYKIIEKRQSVAFWCNPISGHATLYWYQQILGQGPKLLIQFQNNGVVDDSQLPKDRFSAERLKGVDSTLKIQPAKLEDSAVYLCASSLAEAGIGTGELFFGEGSRLTVL.

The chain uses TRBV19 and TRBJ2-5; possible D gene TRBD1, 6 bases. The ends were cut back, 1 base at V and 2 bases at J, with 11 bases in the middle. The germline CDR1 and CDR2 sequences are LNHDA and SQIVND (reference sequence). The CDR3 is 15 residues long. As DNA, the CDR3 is TGTGCCAGTAGTATAGCCGGCCAGGGGCAAGAGACCCAGTACTTC. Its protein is CASSIAGQGQETQYF. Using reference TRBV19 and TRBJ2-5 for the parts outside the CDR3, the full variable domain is DGGITQSPKYLFRKEGQNVTLSCEQNLNHDAMYWYRQDPGQGLRLIYYSQIVNDFQKGDIAEGYSVSREKKESFPLTVTSAQKNPTAFYLCASSIAGQGQETQYFGPGTRLLVL.